One sample yielded the 9 T cell receptor beta chains listed below, sequenced in a study of PD-L1 blockade in urothelial cancer. Time point reported: peripheral blood 6 weeks after treatment start. Method: immunoSEQ multiplex PCR; TCRdb's copy keeps in-frame clones and lacks some. In the table there are about 130,000 clones, roughly 86% of which are singletons. Sequenced here: PBMCs, sampled around atezolizumab (anti-PD-L1) treatment. These receptors were obtained from a man over 45 with urothelial cancer.

The chain has TRBV7-9 and TRBJ2-2, with D unclear. The germline V and J ends were trimmed by 1 base and 6 bases, with 9 bases remaining between them. The CDR3 sequence is 14 residues long. Germline-derived CDR1 and CDR2 are SEHNR and FQNEAQ (reference sequence). CDR3 in amino acids: CASSLVLVSGELFF. CDR3 DNA sequence: TGTGCCAGCAGCTTAGTCCTAGTGTCCGGGGAGCTGTTTTTT.

The chain carries TRBV5-1 and TRBJ2-2; 7 nucleotides line up with TRBD1. The ends lost 4 bases at V and 0 bases at J; junction bases unmatched: 6. The CDR3 consists of 16 residues. From germline, CDR1 is SGHRS and CDR2 YFSETQ. The DNA of the CDR3 is TGCGCCAGCAGCCCGGACAGGCGCGCGAACACCGGGGAGCTGTTTTTT. Amino acids: CASSPDRRANTGELFF.

V is TRBV28 and J is TRBJ1-1; 9 bases align to TRBD1. The germline V gene encodes CDR1 MDHEN and CDR2 SYDVKM. Trimming took 6 bases from V and 4 from J; bases not matched to a gene: 12. The CDR3 runs 16 residues. The CDR3 DNA follows: TGTGCCAGCAGCCCAATTCCGGGACAGGGCCCCACTGAAGCTTTCTTT. Residues: CASSPIPGQGPTEAFF.

V is TRBV28 and J is TRBJ1-1, with D perhaps matching TRBD1 (5 bases). Trimming left V 2 bases short and J 5 bases short, with 18 bases between. In germline, CDR1 is MDHEN, CDR2 SYDVKM. The CDR3 has 16 amino acids. CDR3 nucleotide sequence: TGTGCCAGCAGTTTACCCTGGGGCCAGACGGCGACTGAAGCTTTCTTT. Protein product: CASSLPWGQTATEAFF. The whole variable domain, filled in from reference TRBV28 and TRBJ1-1, reads DVKVTQSSRYLVKRTGEKVFLECVQDMDHENMFWYRQDPGLGLRLIYFSYDVKMKEKGDIPEGYSVSREKKERFSLILESASTNQTSMYLCASSLPWGQTATEAFFGQGTRLTVV.

The J gene is TRBJ1-4, the V gene TRBV30, with TRBD1 as a possible D gene (6 bases). This CDR3 has 14 amino acids. Trimming removed 3 bases from V and 1 base from J, with 9 bases in between. Germline-derived CDR1 and CDR2 are GTSNPN and SVGIG (reference sequence). The CDR3 region has the DNA TGTGCCTGGAGGACAGGTATAACTAATGAAAAACTGTTTTTT. Amino acids: CAWRTGITNEKLFF.

The J gene is TRBJ2-7, the V gene TRBV6-1, with a tentative D call TRBD1 (5 bases). Trimming cost V 1 base and J 2 bases, with 18 bases left between them. Germline loops: CDR1 MNHNS, CDR2 SASEGT. This CDR3 spans 17 amino acids. The CDR3 loop reads CASSEDPRGLTTYEQYF. The CDR3 DNA reads as TGTGCCAGCAGTGAAGATCCTAGGGGTTTGACCACCTACGAGCAGTACTTC.

This chain links TRBV10-2 with TRBJ2-1, with TRBD1 as a possible D gene (6 bases). The length of the CDR3 is 13 residues. Germline loops: CDR1 WSHSY, CDR2 SAAADI. Trimming cost V 8 bases and J 4 bases, with 12 bases left between them. CDR3 sequence reads: CASRGRGYNEQFF. CDR3 nucleotide sequence: TGCGCCAGCCGGGGCAGGGGATACAATGAGCAGTTCTTC.

The chain combines TRBV25-1 with TRBJ2-7; TRBD2 matches at 7 bases. The ends lost 5 bases at V and 2 bases at J; junction bases unmatched: 3. CDR3 size: 13 residues. The V gene's germline CDR1 is MGHDK and CDR2 SYGVNS. In DNA, the CDR3 is TGTGCCAGCAGTTTCGCGGGAGCCTACGAGCAGTACTTC. It translates to CASSFAGAYEQYF.

The chain recombines TRBV27 with TRBJ2-7, with D perhaps matching TRBD2 (6 bases). The V and J ends lost 0 bases and 1 base respectively, with 13 bases between them. The CDR3 has 16 residues. Per germline, CDR1 MNHEY and CDR2 SMNVEV (reference sequence). The CDR3, as DNA: TGTGCCAGCAGTTTATCGACGGGAGAGATTTCCTACGAGCAGTACTTC. Translating gives CASSLSTGEISYEQYF.